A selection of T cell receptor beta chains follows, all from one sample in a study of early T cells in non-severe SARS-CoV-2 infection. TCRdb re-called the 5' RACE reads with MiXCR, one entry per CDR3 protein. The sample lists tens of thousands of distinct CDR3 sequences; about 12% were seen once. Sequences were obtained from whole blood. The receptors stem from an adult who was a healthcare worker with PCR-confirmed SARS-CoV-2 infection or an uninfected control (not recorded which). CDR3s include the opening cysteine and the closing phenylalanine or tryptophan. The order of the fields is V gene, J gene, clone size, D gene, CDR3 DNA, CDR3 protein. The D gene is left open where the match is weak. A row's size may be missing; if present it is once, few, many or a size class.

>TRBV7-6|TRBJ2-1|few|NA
TGTGCCAGCAGCTCGAATAGAGCTGAGCAGTTCTTC
CASSSNRAEQFF
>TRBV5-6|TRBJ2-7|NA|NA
TGTGCCAGCACCCGGGACAAACCCTACGAGCAGTACTTC
CASTRDKPYEQYF
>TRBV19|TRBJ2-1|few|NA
TGTGCCAGTAGTATAGACCGCCCCTGGGTTAGCCCCAATGAGCAGTTCTTC
CASSIDRPWVSPNEQFF
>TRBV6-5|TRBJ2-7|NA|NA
TGTGCCAGCAGTTACCTGAGCGGAGCCCGTTCCTACGAGCAGTACTTC
CASSYLSGARSYEQYF
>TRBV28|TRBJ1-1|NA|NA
TGTGCCAGCAGTCAGGTCCCGTCTAGCACTGAAGCTTTCTTT
CASSQVPSSTEAFF
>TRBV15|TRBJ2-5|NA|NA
TGTGCCACCAGCAGAGATAGCTCCCAGTACTTC
CATSRDSSQYF
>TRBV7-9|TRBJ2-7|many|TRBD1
TGTGCCAGCAGTCGGGACAGCTGGGGGCAGTACTTC
CASSRDSWGQYF
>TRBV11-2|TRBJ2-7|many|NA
TGTGCCAGCAGCTTATGGACTGACAGAACCTACGAGCAGTACTTC
CASSLWTDRTYEQYF
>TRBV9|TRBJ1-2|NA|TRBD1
TGTGCCAGCAGCGTAGCCCCAGGGGGCGCGAATGGCTACACCTTC
CASSVAPGGANGYTF
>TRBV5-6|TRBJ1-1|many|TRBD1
TGTGCCAGCAGCTTGGACAGGGGCGAAGCTTTCTTT
CASSLDRGEAFF
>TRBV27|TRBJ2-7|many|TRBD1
TGTGCCAGCAGTATAACAGGGGTCCACGAGCAGTACTTC
CASSITGVHEQYF
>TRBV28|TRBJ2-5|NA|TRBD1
TGTGCCAGCAGTTTCCATGGACAGGGGGAGACCCAGTACTTC
CASSFHGQGETQYF
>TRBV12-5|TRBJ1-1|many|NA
TGTGCTAGTGGGTACAAGCAAAACACTGAAGCTTTCTTT
CASGYKQNTEAFF
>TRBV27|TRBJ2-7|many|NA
TGTGCCAGCAGTCCCCGACCCTCTGCGGCCTACGAGCAGTACTTC
CASSPRPSAAYEQYF
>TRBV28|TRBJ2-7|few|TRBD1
TGTGCCAGCAGTTTATCCGTGGGACAGGGGTCCTACGAGCAGTACTTC
CASSLSVGQGSYEQYF
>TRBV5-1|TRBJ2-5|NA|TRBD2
TGCGCCAGCAGCATCGGACTAGCGGGAGTCCAAGAGACCCAGTACTTC
CASSIGLAGVQETQYF
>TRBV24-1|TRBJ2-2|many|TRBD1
TGTGCCACCAGTGATTTAGGGACAGTAGCGAACACCGGGGAGCTGTTTTTT
CATSDLGTVANTGELFF
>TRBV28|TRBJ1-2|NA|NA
TGTGCCAGCAGCCCCGACAGTATCTATGGCTACACCTTC
CASSPDSIYGYTF
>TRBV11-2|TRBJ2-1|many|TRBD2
TGTGCCAGCAGCTTGGGACTAGCGGGTATCAATGAGCAGTTCTTC
CASSLGLAGINEQFF
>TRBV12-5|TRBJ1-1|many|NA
TGTGCTAGTGGTAGGACAGTTCCGAACACTGAAGCTTTCTTT
CASGRTVPNTEAFF
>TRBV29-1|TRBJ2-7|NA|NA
TGCAGCGTTGTCCCCAGGGGAGGGTACGAGCAGTACTTC
CSVVPRGGYEQYF
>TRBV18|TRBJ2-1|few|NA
TGTGCCAGCTCACGGGCAGACAGCCCCTACAATGAGCAGTTCTTC
CASSRADSPYNEQFF